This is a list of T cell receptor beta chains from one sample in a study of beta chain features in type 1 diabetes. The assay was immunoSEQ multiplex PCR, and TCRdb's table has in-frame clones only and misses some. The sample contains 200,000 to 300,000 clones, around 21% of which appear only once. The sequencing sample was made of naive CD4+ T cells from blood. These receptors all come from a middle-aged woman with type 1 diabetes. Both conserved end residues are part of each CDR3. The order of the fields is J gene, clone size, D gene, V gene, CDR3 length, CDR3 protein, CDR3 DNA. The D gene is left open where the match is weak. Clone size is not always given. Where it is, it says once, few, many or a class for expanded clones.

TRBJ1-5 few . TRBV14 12 CASSRDLQPQHF TGTGCCAGCAGCCGAGACCTGCAGCCCCAGCATTTT
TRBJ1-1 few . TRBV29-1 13 CSVEGRMNTEAFF TGCAGCGTTGAAGGGAGGATGAACACTGAAGCTTTCTTT
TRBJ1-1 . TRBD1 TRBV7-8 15 CASSLVGQVDTEAFF TGTGCCAGCAGCTTAGTCGGACAGGTTGACACTGAAGCTTTCTTT
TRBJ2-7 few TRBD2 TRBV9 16 CASSSDRLAGRNEQYF TGTGCCAGCAGCTCCGACCGACTAGCGGGGCGGAACGAGCAGTACTTC
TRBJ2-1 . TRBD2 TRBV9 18 CASSSPRIGLAPRYEQFF TGTGCCAGCAGCTCGCCAAGGATCGGACTAGCGCCCAGGTATGAGCAGTTCTTC
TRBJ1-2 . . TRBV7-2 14 CASSGARAVYGYTF TGTGCCAGCAGCGGGGCACGGGCGGTCTATGGCTACACCTTC
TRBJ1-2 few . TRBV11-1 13 CASSSTGNYGYTF TGTGCCAGCAGCTCGACTGGGAACTATGGCTACACCTTC
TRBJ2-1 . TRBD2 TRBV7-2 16 CASSRPSGDIYNEQFF TGTGCCAGCAGTCGACCTAGCGGGGACATCTACAATGAGCAGTTCTTC
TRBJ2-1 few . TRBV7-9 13 CASTLWGDNEQFF TGTGCCAGCACCCTCTGGGGGGACAATGAGCAGTTCTTC
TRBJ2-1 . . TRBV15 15 CATKSGTQGYNEQFF TGTGCCACCAAAAGCGGCACGCAAGGATACAATGAGCAGTTCTTC
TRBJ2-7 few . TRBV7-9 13 CASSFPQGYEQYF TGTGCCAGCAGCTTTCCACAGGGCTACGAGCAGTACTTC
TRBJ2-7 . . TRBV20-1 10 CSAREHEQYF TGCAGTGCTAGGGAGCACGAGCAGTACTTC
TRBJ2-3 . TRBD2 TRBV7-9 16 CASSSAGGRLPDTQYF TGTGCCAGCAGCTCCGCCGGGGGGAGACTACCAGATACGCAGTATTTT
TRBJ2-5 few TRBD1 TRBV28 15 CASSPTTGGPGTQYF TGTGCCAGCAGTCCCACGACAGGGGGCCCTGGAACCCAGTACTTC
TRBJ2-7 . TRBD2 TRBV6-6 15 CASSALAGVPYEQYF TGTGCCAGCAGTGCCCTGGCGGGAGTCCCCTACGAGCAGTACTTC
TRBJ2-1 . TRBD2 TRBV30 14 CAWSKSGRYNEQFF TGTGCCTGGAGTAAGAGCGGGAGGTACAATGAGCAGTTCTTC
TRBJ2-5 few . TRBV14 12 CASSRGGETQYF TGTGCCAGCAGCCGGGGCGGAGAGACCCAGTACTTC
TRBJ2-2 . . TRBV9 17 CASSVAPGTSNTGELFF TGTGCCAGCAGCGTAGCTCCAGGGACATCGAACACCGGGGAGCTGTTTTTT
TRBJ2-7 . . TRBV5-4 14 CASSLAGSTYEQYF TGTGCCAGCAGCTTGGCGGGTAGTACCTACGAGCAGTACTTC
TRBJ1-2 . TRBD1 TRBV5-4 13 CASSLGQVYGYTF TGTGCCAGCAGCCTAGGACAGGTTTATGGCTACACCTTC
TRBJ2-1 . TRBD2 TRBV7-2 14 CASSWTSGYNEQFF TGTGCCAGCAGCTGGACTAGCGGATACAATGAGCAGTTCTTC
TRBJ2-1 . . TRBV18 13 CASSARRDNEQFF TGTGCCAGCTCGGCACGGAGGGATAATGAGCAGTTCTTC
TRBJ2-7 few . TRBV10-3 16 CAISESRGSHNYEQYF TGTGCCATCAGTGAGTCACGAGGGAGCCACAACTACGAGCAGTACTTC
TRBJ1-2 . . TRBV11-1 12 CASSSGQTGYTF TGTGCCAGCAGCTCAGGACAGACGGGCTACACCTTC
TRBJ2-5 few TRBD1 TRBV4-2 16 CASSQGTGVYQETQYF TGTGCCAGCAGCCAAGGGACAGGGGTATACCAAGAGACCCAGTACTTC
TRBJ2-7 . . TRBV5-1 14 CATSLAPFSYEQYF TGCGCCACTTCGCTGGCCCCTTTCTCCTACGAGCAGTACTTC
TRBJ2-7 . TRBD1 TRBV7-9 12 CASSVYRGWQYF TGTGCCAGCAGCGTATACAGGGGGTGGCAGTACTTC
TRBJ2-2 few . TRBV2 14 CASRWASNTGELFF TGTGCCAGCCGCTGGGCTTCGAACACCGGGGAGCTGTTTTTT
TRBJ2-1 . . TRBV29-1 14 CSVVRGSSYNEQFF TGCAGCGTTGTCAGGGGCAGCTCCTACAATGAGCAGTTCTTC
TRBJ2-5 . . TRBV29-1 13 CSVNQGRAETQYF TGCAGCGTGAATCAGGGGCGAGCGGAGACCCAGTACTTC
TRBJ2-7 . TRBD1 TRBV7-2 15 CASSRQGWGSYEQYF TGTGCCAGCAGCCGACAGGGGTGGGGATCCTACGAGCAGTACTTC
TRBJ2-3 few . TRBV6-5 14 CASSFRLSTDTQYF TGTGCCAGCAGTTTCAGGCTGAGCACAGATACGCAGTATTTT